The T cell receptor (beta chain) described here comes from a study of cytomegalovirus exposure and HLA in healthy donors. Overall study findings and caveats: Reported findings show TCR beta sequences accurately forecast HLA-A and HLA-B alleles in most subjects. There were around 160 TCR beta chains listed as cytomegalovirus-associated.

Primers for the PCR totalled 60 Vbeta and 13 Jbeta. This table comes from immunoSEQ multiplex PCR, and its TCRdb copy is limited to in-frame clones, with some not included. This sample has 200,000 or so clones, with 84% found just once. About this clone itself: Its specificity is unknown.

Germline CDR1 and CDR2: MNHNS and SASEGT. The CDR3 loop spans 13 amino acids. With V trimmed by 6 bases and J by 4 bases, 3 bases remained unmatched. The rearrangement joins TRBV6-1 to TRBJ1-5; TRBD1 aligns across 7 bases. This sequence originates from a boy younger than 18 in good health and CMV-seronegative. The sequenced sample consisted of PBMCs. CDR3: CASRQTGNQPQHF. CDR3 coding DNA: TGTGCCAGCAGGCAGACAGGGAATCAGCCCCAGCATTTT.